The source of this T cell receptor (beta chain) is a study of T-cell reconstitution after alpha-beta-depleted transplantation in children. In this sample, this clonotype turned up a few times. No antigen is known for it. Unique molecular identifiers tagged the TCRbeta library. MiXCR was run by TCRdb on the PCR reads, yielding one entry per CDR3 protein. The profile shows approximately 82,000 distinct CDR3 sequences, about a sixth of them singletons. Study-level points and caveats: After transplant, at about two months, alpha-beta T cells were reportedly derived from several hundred expanded graft clones.

Losses at the gene ends were 4 bases for V and 0 bases for J; bases not matched to a gene: 3. The CDR3 contains 15 residues. Germline V gene lookup returns CDR1 SGHRS and CDR2 YFSETQ. Source: PBMCs, mostly from graft donor cells, taken 360 days after TCRalphabeta/CD19-depleted stem cell transplant. The source of this sequence is a male patient aged 2-9 years who had a stem cell transplant for acute lymphoblastic leukemia, so the T cells may come from the graft donor. This sequence joins TRBV5-1 and TRBJ2-2, with TRBD1 matching 7 bases. This CDR3 is CASSKGQPNTGELFF. The DNA for the CDR3 is TGCGCCAGCAGCAAGGGACAGCCGAACACCGGGGAGCTGTTTTTT.